The rows below give T cell receptor beta chains drawn from one sample of a study of blood T cell repertoires in COVID-19. This table comes from immunoSEQ multiplex PCR, and its TCRdb copy is limited to in-frame clones, with some not included. The profile shows about 360,000 clones, around 87% of them singletons. The sequenced sample consisted of peripheral blood. All receptors derive from a human donor in a cohort sampled during active COVID-19. CDR3s include the opening cysteine and the closing phenylalanine or tryptophan. Each record gives: V gene, J gene, clone size, D gene, CDR3 DNA, CDR3 protein. A D gene is named only where the DNA matches it firmly. Clone size is not always given. Where it is, it says once, few, many or a class for expanded clones.

TRBV9	TRBJ1-1	.	TRBD1	TGTGCCAGCAGCCGAAGTACAGGGGACACTGAAGCTTTCTTT	CASSRSTGDTEAFF
TRBV6-2/TRBV6-3	TRBJ2-2	.	TRBD1	TGTGCCAGCAACCCGTCGGACAGGGTTTCCGGGGAGCTGTTTTTT	CASNPSDRVSGELFF
TRBV19	TRBJ2-1	few	.	TGTGCCAGTAGTATGGAGGTGGCCTCCTACAATGAGCAGTTCTTC	CASSMEVASYNEQFF
TRBV10-2	TRBJ2-1	.	TRBD2	TGCGCCAGCAGTACTAGCGGGAGTTACAATGAGCAGTTCTTC	CASSTSGSYNEQFF
TRBV24-1	TRBJ2-2	.	TRBD1	TGTGCCACCAGTGACCCGCAAGGACAGGGGTTCGGGGAGCTGTTTTTT	CATSDPQGQGFGELFF
TRBV27	TRBJ2-1	.	.	TGTGCCAGCAGTTTCCTCTACAGGGACAACAATGAGCAGTTCTTC	CASSFLYRDNNEQFF
TRBV2	TRBJ1-2	.	.	TGTGCCAGCAGTGAAGACAGGGTTGGCTACACCTTC	CASSEDRVGYTF
TRBV19	TRBJ2-7	.	TRBD2	TGTGCCAGTAGTATAACTAGCGGCTACGAGCAGTACTTC	CASSITSGYEQYF
TRBV6-5	TRBJ2-2	.	.	TGTGCCATCTCGCTTAGACAAAACACCGGGGAGCTGTTTTTT	CAISLRQNTGELFF
TRBV11-1	TRBJ2-2	few	.	TGTGCCAGCAGCCCGAGCACCGGGGAGCTGTTTTTT	CASSPSTGELFF
TRBV5-1	TRBJ2-1	.	TRBD1	TGCGCCAGCAGCCCGGGACAGCGCTACAATGAGCAGTTCTTC	CASSPGQRYNEQFF
TRBV25-1	TRBJ2-3	.	TRBD2	TGTGCCAGCAGTGGCCCTCCGACTAGCGGAACCACAGATACGCAGTATTTT	CASSGPPTSGTTDTQYF
TRBV6-6	TRBJ1-2	.	.	TGTGCCAGCAGTTACTCATCAGGGGAGAGCGGCTACACCTTC	CASSYSSGESGYTF
TRBV25-1	TRBJ1-2	few	.	TGTGCCAGCAGTGAAGGGGGGAATGGCTACACCTTC	CASSEGGNGYTF
TRBV5-6	TRBJ2-7	once	TRBD2	TGTGCCAGCAGCGAACTAGCGGGAGTTAACGAGCAGTACTTC	CASSELAGVNEQYF
TRBV5-1	TRBJ2-6	.	.	TGCGCCAGCAGCTTGCTCGGTGGGGCCAACGTCCTGACTTTC	CASSLLGGANVLTF
TRBV19	TRBJ2-1	.	.	TGTGCCAGTAGTTTTGGAGGCCTGGGTGGCAATGAGCAGTTCTTC	CASSFGGLGGNEQFF
TRBV4-1	TRBJ2-7	once	TRBD1	TGCGCCAGCAGCCATGGACAGGGGAGCGAGCAGTACTTC	CASSHGQGSEQYF
TRBV10-1	TRBJ1-5	.	.	TGCGCCAGCAGTGTCGCCAGAGGACAGCCCCAGCATTTT	CASSVARGQPQHF
TRBV5-8	TRBJ2-7	.	TRBD1	TGTGCCAGCAGCTTGGGACAGGGAGACGAGCAGTACTTC	CASSLGQGDEQYF
TRBV7-3	TRBJ2-2	.	.	TGTGCCAGCAGGCGGGGTACCGGGACCCCCGGGGAGCTGTTTTTT	CASRRGTGTPGELFF
TRBV3-1/TRBV3-2	TRBJ2-1	.	.	TGTGCCAGCAGCCCCCTGCCGGGTGGTAGCGAAGACAATGAGCAGTTCTTC	CASSPLPGGSEDNEQFF
TRBV7-2	TRBJ2-5	.	TRBD2	TGTGCCAGCAGCTTAGCAGGGACTAGCGGACAAGAGACCCAGTACTTC	CASSLAGTSGQETQYF
TRBV7-9	TRBJ2-3	.	.	TGTGCCAGCAGCTTACTAAGTCAGGGCCTTTCGGATACGCAGTATTTT	CASSLLSQGLSDTQYF
TRBV5-1	TRBJ1-1	once	.	TGCGCCAGCACTACGGGGGGTGGGATGAACACTGAAGCTTTCTTT	CASTTGGGMNTEAFF
TRBV11-2	TRBJ2-2	.	TRBD2	TGTGCCTGCGGGAGGGCCGGTTTGAGGGAGCTGTTTTTT	CACGRAGLRELFF
TRBV2	TRBJ2-6	.	.	TGTGCCAGCGCAAGAGGCCGGGCTGGGGCCAACGTCCTGACTTTC	CASARGRAGANVLTF
TRBV9	TRBJ1-1	.	TRBD1	TGTGCCAGCAGCGGCCGGGACAGGGGGCTGAACACTGAAGCTTTCTTT	CASSGRDRGLNTEAFF
TRBV11-3	TRBJ2-1	.	.	TGTGCCAGCAGCTCCGATATTAGCTCCTACAATGAGCAGTTCTTC	CASSSDISSYNEQFF
TRBV2	TRBJ1-5	.	.	TGTGCCAGCAGTGAAGAAGGGACACCCCTAAGCAATCAGCCCCAGCATTTT	CASSEEGTPLSNQPQHF
TRBV11-1	TRBJ2-7	few	.	TGTGCCAGCAGCTTGCGGGGAGCCTACGAGCAGTACTTC	CASSLRGAYEQYF
TRBV5-1	TRBJ2-1	once	.	TGCGCCAGCAGCTTGGCGGGAGACTCCTACAATGAGCAGTTCTTC	CASSLAGDSYNEQFF
TRBV23-1	TRBJ1-3	once	.	TGCGCCAGCCGCGGGAACACCATATATTTT	CASRGNTIYF
TRBV11-2	TRBJ1-1	.	TRBD1	TGTGCCAGCAGCTTCGGGACAGGAGGTATCACTGAAGCTTTCTTT	CASSFGTGGITEAFF
TRBV5-1	TRBJ1-2	.	TRBD1	TGCGCCAGCAGCTTGACTACTCCGGGACAGGGGGCCTTCGGCTACACCTTC	CASSLTTPGQGAFGYTF
TRBV10-3	TRBJ1-1	.	.	TGTGCCATCAGTGCAAGCGGGAGCACTGAAGCTTTCTTT	CAISASGSTEAFF
TRBV21-1	TRBJ1-1	once	.	TGTGCCAGCAGCAACAGGACAGGGGGCACTGAAGCTTTCTTT	CASSNRTGGTEAFF
TRBV5-1	TRBJ1-2	.	.	TGCGCCAGCAGCTTGGAGGCAGGGCGTGGCTACACCTTC	CASSLEAGRGYTF
TRBV9	TRBJ2-2	.	TRBD1	TGTGCCAGCAGCGTAAGGGGGCTCGGGGACACCGGGGAGCTGTTTTTT	CASSVRGLGDTGELFF
TRBV11-3	TRBJ2-3	.	.	TGTGCCAGCAGCCCAGGGCGAGGAACGGGTGGCACAGATACGCAGTATTTT	CASSPGRGTGGTDTQYF
TRBV7-2	TRBJ2-7	.	.	TGTGCCAGCAGCCAGGCCGGCCGATCCTACGAGCAGTACTTC	CASSQAGRSYEQYF
TRBV4-2	TRBJ2-7	.	.	TGTGCCAGCAGCCCAACCCGCCGGGGGGCGGGAGCTTACGAGCAGTACTTC	CASSPTRRGAGAYEQYF
TRBV5-8	TRBJ1-2	.	TRBD1	TGTGCCAGCAGCCTGGGGGACAGCTACTATGGCTACACCTTC	CASSLGDSYYGYTF
TRBV18	TRBJ1-1	.	TRBD1	TGTGCCAGCTCACCGTTTACAGGGGGGAACACTGAAGCTTTCTTT	CASSPFTGGNTEAFF
TRBV7-3	TRBJ2-1	.	.	TGTGCCAGCAGTTCCAGGGGAGGGTCCTACAATGAGCAGTTCTTC	CASSSRGGSYNEQFF
TRBV10-2	TRBJ1-2	.	.	TGCGCCAGCAGTGAGTCGTGGGGAGGCTATGGCTACACCTTC	CASSESWGGYGYTF
TRBV2	TRBJ1-6	.	.	TGTGCCAGCAGTGAAGCCGTTGCGGATTCACCCCTCCACTTT	CASSEAVADSPLHF
TRBV7-6	TRBJ2-5	.	TRBD2	TGTGCCAGCGCTAGCGGTGGACAAGAGACCCAGTACTTC	CASASGGQETQYF
TRBV29-1	TRBJ1-1	.	.	TGCAGCGTCCCGGGGGTGGGAGGCACTGAAGCTTTCTTT	CSVPGVGGTEAFF
TRBV18	TRBJ1-1	.	.	TGTGCCAGCTCATCCCCCCATTGGCGGGACACTGAAGCTTTCTTT	CASSSPHWRDTEAFF
TRBV24-1	TRBJ2-3	few	.	TGTGCCACCAGTGATTTGCGAGACACAGATACGCAGTATTTT	CATSDLRDTDTQYF
TRBV6-1	TRBJ1-1	.	TRBD1	TGTGCCAGCAGTGAAAACCGACAGGGAGAAGCTTTCTTT	CASSENRQGEAFF
TRBV19	TRBJ2-1	.	TRBD2	TGTGCCAGTAGTAGTAGGCGGGAGGGGGTTTACGGTGAGCAGTTCTTC	CASSSRREGVYGEQFF
TRBV19	TRBJ2-3	once	.	TGTGCCAGTAGTATACGGGGCGGGACTAGCACAGATACGCAGTATTTT	CASSIRGGTSTDTQYF
TRBV2	TRBJ1-2	.	TRBD1	TGTGCCAGCACCCCCCCCGGGACAGCTTCCTATGGCTACACCTTC	CASTPPGTASYGYTF
TRBV19	TRBJ2-1	.	.	TGTGCCAGTAGTATTTCGGTGGCGGGGAACAATGAGCAGTTCTTC	CASSISVAGNNEQFF